These 18 T cell receptor beta chains were all obtained from the same sample, sequenced in a study of blood T cell repertoires in COVID-19. TCRdb's copy holds only in-frame clones and misses some; the assay was immunoSEQ multiplex PCR. The data contain about 480,000 clones, more than 85% of them seen just once; the ten biggest clones take up 7% to 10%. Sequencing was performed on PBMCs or T cells enriched from blood (not recorded which). Every receptor here comes from a woman aged 55-70 years who had recovered from COVID-19.

This chain uses TRBV12-3 or TRBV12-4 with TRBJ1-5; 9 nucleotides match TRBD1. The CDR3 has 13 amino acids. Germline trimming cut 7 bases from V and 7 bases from J; bases unmatched to any gene: 5. CDR3 nucleotides: TGTGCCAGCAAAAGAACAGGGGGCCAGCCCCAGCATTTT. It translates to CASKRTGGQPQHF.

This chain joins TRBV19 and TRBJ1-6, with D hard to call. Trimming left V 5 bases short and J 7 bases short, with 15 bases between. There are 15 residues in the CDR3. CDR1 is LNHDA and CDR2 is SQIVND in the germline V gene (reference sequence). The CDR3 region is CASSSSGVGNSPLHF. The CDR3 coding sequence is TGTGCCAGTAGTTCCTCGGGAGTCGGAAATTCACCCCTCCACTTT.

This clone was seen just once. The rearrangement joins TRBV3-1 (or the pseudogene TRBV3-2) to TRBJ2-1, with D possibly matching TRBD1 (5 bases). V lost 4 bases and J 5 bases, leaving 18 bases between the germline ends. Germline V lookup: CDR1 LGHDT, CDR2 YNNKEL (reference sequence). CDR3 size: 16 residues. The DNA for the CDR3 is TGTGCCAGCAGCCGCGGCTCCTCTCAGGGAAACAATGAGCAGTTCTTC. It encodes CASSRGSSQGNNEQFF.

This chain links TRBV5-1 with TRBJ2-3; 9 bases align to TRBD1. The germline gives CDR1 SGHRS, CDR2 YFSETQ. V lost 2 bases to trimming and J lost 1 base; unmatched junction nucleotides: 5. The CDR3 has 16 amino acids. The CDR3 bases are TGCGCCAGCAGCTTCGGACAGGGGCTGGGCACAGATACGCAGTATTTT. This translates into CASSFGQGLGTDTQYF.

V is TRBV2 and J is TRBJ1-1; no definite D call. Germline loops: CDR1 SNHLY, CDR2 FYNNEI. This CDR3 comprises 15 residues. Trimming cost V 8 bases and J 1 base, with 17 bases left between them. CDR3 loop: CASVQRALGNTEAFF. The CDR3 DNA follows: TGTGCCAGCGTGCAGCGGGCGTTAGGGAACACTGAAGCTTTCTTT.

V and J are TRBV5-1 and TRBJ1-2, with no clear D. Trimming took off 4 bases at V and 2 bases at J, with 9 bases between the two ends. The CDR3 is 13 amino acids. CDR1 and CDR2 (germline): SGHRS, YFSETQ. The chain's CDR3 is CASSGDKNYGYTF. CDR3 sequence (DNA): TGCGCCAGCAGCGGCGACAAGAACTATGGCTACACCTTC.

The chain joins TRBV13 to TRBJ1-2, with 7 bases matching TRBD1. There are 13 residues in the CDR3. The V gene's germline CDR1 is PRHDT and CDR2 FYEKMQ (reference sequence). With 5 bases clipped from V and 5 bases from J, the junction kept 5 bases outside the gene matches. The CDR3 is CASSLTGFYGYTF. DNA of the CDR3: TGTGCCAGCAGCCTGACAGGGTTTTATGGCTACACCTTC.

The chain links TRBV4-1 to TRBJ1-1; D remains ambiguous. The ends were cut back, 5 bases at V and 4 bases at J, with 17 bases in the middle. Germline V gives CDR1 MGHRA, CDR2 YSYEKL. The CDR3 loop spans 15 amino acids. CDR3 bases: TGCGCCAGCAGCGAAGGAGGACGGCGGGCCACTGAAGCTTTCTTT. This translates into CASSEGGRRATEAFF.

V is TRBV29-1 and J is TRBJ1-6, with D tentatively TRBD1 (6 bases). Germline CDR1 and CDR2: SQVTM and ANQGSEA. V lost 7 bases to trimming and J lost 7 bases, with 14 bases between them. The CDR3 spans 13 residues. The CDR3, as DNA: TGCAGCGCCCGAAAGGGGGAAAATTCACCCCTCCACTTT. Amino acid sequence: CSARKGENSPLHF.

V gene TRBV24-1 combines with J gene TRBJ2-2; the D gene is possibly TRBD1 (6 bases). Trimming shortened V by 3 bases and J by 5 bases, and 12 bases separated the two germline ends. Germline CDR1 KGHDR, CDR2 SFDVKD. This CDR3 contains 15 residues. CDR3 DNA sequence: TGTGCCACCAGTGATCAACGAACAGGGACCGGGGAGCTGTTTTTT. As protein: CATSDQRTGTGELFF.

This chain links TRBV5-1 with TRBJ2-7, with D possibly TRBD1 on 6 matching bases. Per germline, CDR1 SGHRS and CDR2 YFSETQ. The length of the CDR3 is 15 residues. Trimming took 0 bases from V and 5 from J, leaving 15 bases between them. The CDR3 nucleotides are TGCGCCAGCAGCTTGGCTCTCTACAGGGTCCACGAGCAGTACTTC. Its protein is CASSLALYRVHEQYF.

This chain's CDR3 is CASSRLGGGELFF. The CDR3, as DNA: TGTGCCAGCAGCCGCCTCGGGGGGGGAGAACTGTTTTTT. V and J are TRBV11-2 and TRBJ1-4, with D perhaps matching TRBD1 (5 bases). The CDR3 is made up of 13 amino acids. The germline gives CDR1 SGHAT, CDR2 FQNNGV. V gave up 5 bases and J gave up 12 bases, with 16 bases separating them.

The V and J genes are TRBV29-1 and TRBJ2-7, with D maybe TRBD2 (6 bases). This CDR3 has 12 residues. V shed 6 bases and J shed 5 bases, with 14 bases lying between them. CDR1 and CDR2 (germline): SQVTM, ANQGSEA. The CDR3 spells CSVMGLYDEQYV. CDR3 DNA: TGCAGCGTAATGGGACTTTACGACGAGCAGTACGTC.

This clone has a single count. The V gene is TRBV12-2, the J gene TRBJ1-5; TRBD1 is taken as the D call from the table, unchecked against the DNA. TRBV12-2 is annotated as a pseudogene. The CDR3 spans 13 residues. Here the CDR3 DNA reads TGTGCAAGTCGCTTGGCAGGAAATCAGCCCCAGCATTTT. Translated, it gives CASRLAGNQPQHF.

V usage is TRBV3-1 (or the pseudogene TRBV3-2) and J usage is TRBJ2-7; unclear D gene. The CDR3 length is 13 residues. V was trimmed by 5 bases and J by 3 bases, leaving 11 bases between them. CDR1 LGHDT and CDR2 YNNKEL come from the germline V gene (reference sequence). Here the CDR3 reads CASSATSYYEQYF. The CDR3 DNA follows: TGTGCCAGCAGCGCGACAAGTTACTACGAGCAGTACTTC.

The rearrangement links TRBV9 to TRBJ2-2; 7 nucleotides match TRBD1. V dropped 1 base and J dropped 4; count of bases not matched to a gene: 4. This CDR3 is 15 amino acids long. Germline V gene data show CDR1 as SGDLS and CDR2 as YYNGEE. The CDR3 DNA reads TGTGCCAGCAGCGTAAGGGACAGCACCACCGGGGAGCTGTTTTTT. Translated, it gives CASSVRDSTTGELFF.

The table lists this clone with a count of one. The chain links TRBV11-2 to TRBJ2-1, with 9 bases that match TRBD1. The CDR3 loop spans 18 amino acids. Germline CDR1 reads SGHAT; CDR2 reads FQNNGV. Germline trimming cut 1 base from V and 4 bases from J; bases unmatched to any gene: 11. In DNA, the CDR3 is TGTGCCAGCAGCTTAGGACCAACAGGGGGCCCTATTTACAATGAGCAGTTCTTC. Protein sequence: CASSLGPTGGPIYNEQFF.

This clone was recorded once. The chain carries TRBV30 and TRBJ2-4; 11 bases agree with TRBD2. J lost 1 base, V lost 0 bases, and 11 bases had no gene match. Germline V gives CDR1 GTSNPN, CDR2 SVGIG (reference sequence). The CDR3 consists of 19 residues. The CDR3 here is CAWSVFLAGGPGAKNIQYF. CDR3 coding DNA: TGTGCCTGGAGTGTTTTTTTAGCGGGGGGGCCCGGGGCCAAAAACATTCAGTACTTC. Full variable domain (remainder filled in from reference TRBV30 and TRBJ2-4): SQTIHQWPATLVQPVGSPLSLECTVEGTSNPNLYWYRQAAGRGLQLLFYSVGIGQISSEVPQNLSASRPQDRQFILSSKKLLLSDSGFYLCAWSVFLAGGPGAKNIQYFGAGTRLSVL.